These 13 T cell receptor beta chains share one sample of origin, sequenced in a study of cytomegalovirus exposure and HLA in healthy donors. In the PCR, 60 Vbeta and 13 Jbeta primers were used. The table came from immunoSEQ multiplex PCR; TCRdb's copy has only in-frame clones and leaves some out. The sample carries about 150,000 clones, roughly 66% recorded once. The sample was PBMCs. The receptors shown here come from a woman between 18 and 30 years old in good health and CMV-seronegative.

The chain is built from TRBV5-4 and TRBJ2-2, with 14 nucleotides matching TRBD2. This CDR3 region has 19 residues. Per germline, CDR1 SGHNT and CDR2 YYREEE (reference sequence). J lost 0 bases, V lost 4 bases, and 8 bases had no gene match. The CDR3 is CASSPGLAGGSANTGELFF. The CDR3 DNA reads TGTGCCAGCAGCCCCGGACTAGCGGGAGGCTCCGCGAACACCGGGGAGCTGTTTTTT.

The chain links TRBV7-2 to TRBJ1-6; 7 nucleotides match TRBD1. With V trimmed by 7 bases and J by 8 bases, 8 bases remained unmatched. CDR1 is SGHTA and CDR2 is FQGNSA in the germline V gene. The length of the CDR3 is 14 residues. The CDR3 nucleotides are TGTGCCAGCACCCCGAGGACAGGTTATTCACCCCTCCACTTT. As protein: CASTPRTGYSPLHF.

Here the CDR3 reads CASSPVQGVRPPLHF. The CDR3 nucleotides read TGTGCCAGCAGCCCCGTACAGGGGGTTAGGCCACCCCTCCACTTT. This sequence joins TRBV28 and TRBJ1-6; TRBD1 matches at 8 bases. CDR1 is MDHEN, CDR2 SYDVKM, per germline. J was trimmed by 11 bases and V by 6 bases; bases with no gene match: 12. The CDR3 totals 15 residues.

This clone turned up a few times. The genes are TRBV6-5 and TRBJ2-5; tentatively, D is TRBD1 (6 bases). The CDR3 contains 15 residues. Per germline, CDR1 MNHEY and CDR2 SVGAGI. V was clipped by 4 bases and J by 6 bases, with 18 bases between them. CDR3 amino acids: CASSSTVSRGQTQYF. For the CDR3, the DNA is TGTGCCAGCAGTTCTACGGTTAGCAGGGGACAGACCCAGTACTTC.

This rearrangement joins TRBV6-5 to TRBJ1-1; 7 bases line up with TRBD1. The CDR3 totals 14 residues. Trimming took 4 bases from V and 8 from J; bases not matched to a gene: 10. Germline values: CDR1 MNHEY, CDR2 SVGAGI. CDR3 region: CASSSGSFRGEAFF. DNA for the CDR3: TGTGCCAGCAGTTCCGGGTCATTCAGGGGGGAAGCTTTCTTT.

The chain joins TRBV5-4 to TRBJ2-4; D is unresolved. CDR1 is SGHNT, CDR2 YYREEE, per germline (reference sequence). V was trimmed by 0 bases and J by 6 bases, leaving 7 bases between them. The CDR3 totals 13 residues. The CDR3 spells CASSLDSLNIQYF. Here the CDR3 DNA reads TGTGCCAGCAGCTTGGACAGTTTAAACATTCAGTACTTC.

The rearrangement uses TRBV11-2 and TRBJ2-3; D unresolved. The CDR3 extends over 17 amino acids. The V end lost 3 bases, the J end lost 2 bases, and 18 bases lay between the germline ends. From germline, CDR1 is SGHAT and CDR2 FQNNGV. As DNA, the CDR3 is TGTGCCAGCAGCTTCCGTTCTAGTTCCCCTTCCACAGATACGCAGTATTTT. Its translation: CASSFRSSSPSTDTQYF.

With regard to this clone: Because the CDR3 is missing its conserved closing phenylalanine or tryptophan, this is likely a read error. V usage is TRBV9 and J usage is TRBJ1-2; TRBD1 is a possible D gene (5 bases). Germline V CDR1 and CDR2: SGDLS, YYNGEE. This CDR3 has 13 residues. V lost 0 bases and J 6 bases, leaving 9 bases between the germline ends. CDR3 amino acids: CASSVGQTDGYTL. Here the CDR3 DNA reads TGTGCCAGCAGCGTAGGACAGACCGATGGCTACACCCTC.

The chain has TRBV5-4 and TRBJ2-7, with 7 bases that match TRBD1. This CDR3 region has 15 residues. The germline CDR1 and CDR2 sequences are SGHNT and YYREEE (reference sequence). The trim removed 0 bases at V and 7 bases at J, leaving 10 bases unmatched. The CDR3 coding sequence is TGTGCCAGCAGCTTGGGACAGGGAGATGGTAGGGAGCAGTACTTC. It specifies CASSLGQGDGREQYF.

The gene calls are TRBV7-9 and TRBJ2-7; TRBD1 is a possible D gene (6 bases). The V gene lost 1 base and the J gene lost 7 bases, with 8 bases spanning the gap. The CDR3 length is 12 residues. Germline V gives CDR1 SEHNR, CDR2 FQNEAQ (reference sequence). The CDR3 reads CASSLGTEEQYF. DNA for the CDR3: TGTGCCAGCAGCTTAGGGACAGAAGAGCAGTACTTC.

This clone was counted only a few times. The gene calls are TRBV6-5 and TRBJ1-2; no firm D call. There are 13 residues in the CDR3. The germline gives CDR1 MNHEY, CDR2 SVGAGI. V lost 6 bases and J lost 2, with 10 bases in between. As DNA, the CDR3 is TGTGCCAGCAGCCCAGGACTGAACTATGGCTACACCTTC. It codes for CASSPGLNYGYTF.

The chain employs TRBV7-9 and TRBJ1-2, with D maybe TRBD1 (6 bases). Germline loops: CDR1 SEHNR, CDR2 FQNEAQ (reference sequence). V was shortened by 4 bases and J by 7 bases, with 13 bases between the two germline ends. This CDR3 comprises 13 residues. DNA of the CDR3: TGTGCCAGCAGCTCAGGGGCAGGGCCTGGCTACACCTTC. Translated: CASSSGAGPGYTF.

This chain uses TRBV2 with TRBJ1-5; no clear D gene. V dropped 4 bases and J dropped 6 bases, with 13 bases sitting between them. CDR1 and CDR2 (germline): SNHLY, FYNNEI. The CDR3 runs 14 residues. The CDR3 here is CASSVQASLQPQHF. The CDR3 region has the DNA TGTGCCAGCAGTGTCCAGGCGAGCCTTCAGCCCCAGCATTTT.